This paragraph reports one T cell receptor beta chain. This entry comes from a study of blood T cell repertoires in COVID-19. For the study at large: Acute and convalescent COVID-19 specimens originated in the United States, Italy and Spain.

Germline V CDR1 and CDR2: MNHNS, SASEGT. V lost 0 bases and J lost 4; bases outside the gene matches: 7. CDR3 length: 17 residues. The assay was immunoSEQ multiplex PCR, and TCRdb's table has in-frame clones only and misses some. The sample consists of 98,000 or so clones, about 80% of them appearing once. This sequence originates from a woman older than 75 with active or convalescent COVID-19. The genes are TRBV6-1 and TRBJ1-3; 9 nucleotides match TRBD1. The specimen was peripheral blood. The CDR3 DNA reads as TGTGCCAGCAGTGAAGCAATACAGGGGGCAAGAGGAAACACCATATATTTT. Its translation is CASSEAIQGARGNTIYF.